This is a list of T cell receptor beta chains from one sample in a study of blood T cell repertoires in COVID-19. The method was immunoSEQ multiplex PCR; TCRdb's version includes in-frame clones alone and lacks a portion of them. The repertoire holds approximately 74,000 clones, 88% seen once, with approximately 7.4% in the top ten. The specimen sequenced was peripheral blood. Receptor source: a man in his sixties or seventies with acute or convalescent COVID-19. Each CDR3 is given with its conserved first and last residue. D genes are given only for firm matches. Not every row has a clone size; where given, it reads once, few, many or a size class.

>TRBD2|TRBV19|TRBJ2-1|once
CASSRRSGASYNEQFF
TGTGCCAGTAGTAGACGTAGCGGGGCGTCCTACAATGAGCAGTTCTTC
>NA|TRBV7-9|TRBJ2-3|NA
CASSSTRGAVDTQYF
TGTGCCAGCAGCTCTACCCGGGGGGCCGTAGATACGCAGTATTTT
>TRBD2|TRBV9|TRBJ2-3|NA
CASSENSAGVDTQYF
TGTGCCAGCAGCGAGAACTCAGCGGGAGTAGATACGCAGTATTTT
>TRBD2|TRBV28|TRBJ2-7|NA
CASSLASGGQSSYEQYF
TGTGCCAGCAGTTTGGCTAGCGGGGGCCAGAGCTCCTACGAGCAGTACTTC
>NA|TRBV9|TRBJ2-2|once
CASSPMNTGELFF
TGTGCCAGCAGCCCCATGAACACCGGGGAGCTGTTTTTT
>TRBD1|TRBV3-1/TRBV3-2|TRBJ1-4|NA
CASSLRQGREKLFF
TGTGCCAGCAGCTTAAGACAGGGGCGCGAAAAACTGTTTTTT
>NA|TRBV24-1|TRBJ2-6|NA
CATSDPNPSGANVLTF
TGTGCCACCAGTGATCCCAATCCATCTGGGGCCAACGTCCTGACTTTC
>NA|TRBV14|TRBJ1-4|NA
CASSRLQATNEKLFF
TGTGCCAGCAGCCGACTTCAAGCAACTAATGAAAAACTGTTTTTT
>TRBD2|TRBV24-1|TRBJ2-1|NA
CATSDAGTSGGAYNEQFF
TGTGCCACCAGTGATGCCGGGACTAGCGGGGGGGCCTACAATGAGCAGTTCTTC
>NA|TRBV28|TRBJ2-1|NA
CANSEVQGFVLHNEQFF
TGTGCCAACTCTGAAGTACAGGGTTTCGTTTTGCACAATGAGCAGTTCTTC
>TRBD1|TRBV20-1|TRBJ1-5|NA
CSASMGQGVSNQPQHF
TGCAGTGCTAGTATGGGACAGGGGGTTAGCAATCAGCCCCAGCATTTT
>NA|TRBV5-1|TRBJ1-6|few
CASSPRGSLGNSPLHF
TGCGCCAGCAGCCCGCGCGGGAGTTTGGGGAATTCACCCCTCCACTTT
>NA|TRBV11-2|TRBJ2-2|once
CASSQNTGELFF
TGTGCCAGCAGCCAGAACACCGGGGAGCTGTTTTTT
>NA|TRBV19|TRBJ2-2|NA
CASRPRGEAGELFF
TGTGCCAGTCGACCGCGAGGGGAGGCCGGGGAGCTGTTTTTT
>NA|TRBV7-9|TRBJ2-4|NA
CASSLMGQGLAKNIQYF
TGTGCCAGCAGCTTAATGGGGCAGGGTCTAGCCAAAAACATTCAGTACTTC
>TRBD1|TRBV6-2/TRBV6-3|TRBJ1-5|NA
CASSFPAGTGDSNQPQHF
TGTGCCAGCAGTTTCCCCGCCGGGACAGGAGATAGCAATCAGCCCCAGCATTTT
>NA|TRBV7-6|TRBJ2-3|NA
CASSLGQPGSTDTQYF
TGTGCCAGCAGCTTAGGTCAGCCGGGAAGCACAGATACGCAGTATTTT
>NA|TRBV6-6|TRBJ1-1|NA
CASSFRNTEAFF
TGTGCCAGCAGTTTCAGGAACACTGAAGCTTTCTTT
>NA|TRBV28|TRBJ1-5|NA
CASSLAWQPQHF
TGTGCCAGCAGTTTGGCTTGGCAGCCCCAGCATTTT
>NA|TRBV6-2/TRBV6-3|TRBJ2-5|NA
CASSSPLTQYF
TGTGCCAGCAGTTCCCCCCTGACCCAGTACTTC
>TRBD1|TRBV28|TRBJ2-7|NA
CASRRGQGSYEQYF
TGTGCCAGCAGGCGGGGACAGGGGTCCTACGAGCAGTACTTC
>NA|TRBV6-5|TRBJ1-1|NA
CASSLNTGGTEAFF
TGTGCCAGCAGTTTAAACACCGGGGGGACTGAAGCTTTCTTT
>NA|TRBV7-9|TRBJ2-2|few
CASSFLGGIGELFF
TGTGCCAGCAGTTTTCTCGGAGGTATCGGGGAGCTGTTTTTT
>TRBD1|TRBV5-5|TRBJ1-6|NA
CASSLEGQGGSINSPLHF
TGTGCCAGCAGCTTGGAGGGTCAGGGGGGAAGTATTAATTCACCCCTCCACTTT
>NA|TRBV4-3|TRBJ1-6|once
CASSQDGGRADSPLHF
TGCGCCAGCAGCCAAGATGGGGGGAGGGCGGACTCACCCCTCCACTTT
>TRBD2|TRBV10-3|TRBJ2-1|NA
CAISPGTSGSYNEQFF
TGTGCCATCAGTCCCGGGACTAGCGGATCCTACAATGAGCAGTTCTTC
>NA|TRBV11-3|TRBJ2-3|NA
CASSPRGSTDTQYF
TGTGCCAGCAGCCCCCGGGGAAGCACAGATACGCAGTATTTT
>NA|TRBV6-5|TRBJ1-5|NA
CATRMTGNQPQHF
TGTGCCACCAGAATGACAGGCAATCAGCCCCAGCATTTT
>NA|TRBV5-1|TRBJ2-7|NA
CASSLTGLWDEQYF
TGCGCCAGCAGCCTAACGGGTCTCTGGGACGAGCAGTACTTC
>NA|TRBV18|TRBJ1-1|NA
CASSPNNALGGTEAFF
TGTGCCAGCTCACCAAATAACGCCCTCGGGGGCACTGAAGCTTTCTTT
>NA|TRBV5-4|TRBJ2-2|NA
CASSTQGNTGELFF
TGTGCCAGCAGCACACAGGGGAACACCGGGGAGCTGTTTTTT
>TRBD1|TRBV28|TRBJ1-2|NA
CASIEGQGFGYTF
TGTGCCAGCATAGAGGGACAGGGGTTTGGCTACACCTTC
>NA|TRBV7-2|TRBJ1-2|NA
CASSLPVLRDGYTF
TGTGCCAGCAGCTTACCTGTACTCCGGGATGGCTACACCTTC
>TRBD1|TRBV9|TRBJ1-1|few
CASSVGPGGHTEAFF
TGTGCCAGCAGCGTAGGCCCAGGGGGCCATACTGAAGCTTTCTTT
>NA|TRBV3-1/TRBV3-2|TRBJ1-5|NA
CASSQDLEGAHQPQHF
TGTGCCAGCAGCCAAGATTTAGAAGGGGCTCATCAGCCCCAGCATTTT
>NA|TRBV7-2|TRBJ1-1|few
CASSSQGRTEAFF
TGTGCCAGCAGCTCGCAGGGGCGCACTGAAGCTTTCTTT
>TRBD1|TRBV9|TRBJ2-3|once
CASSSGPGQGWDTQYF
TGTGCCAGCAGCTCGGGACCGGGACAGGGGTGGGATACGCAGTATTTT
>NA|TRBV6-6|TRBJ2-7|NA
CASSYSKGGWTYEQYF
TGTGCCAGCAGTTACTCGAAAGGGGGATGGACCTACGAGCAGTACTTC
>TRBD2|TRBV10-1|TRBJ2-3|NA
CASSYTSGSTDTQYF
TGCGCCAGCAGTTATACTAGCGGGAGTACAGATACGCAGTATTTT
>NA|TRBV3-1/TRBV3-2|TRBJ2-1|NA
CASSQDRRASRIIKFF
TGTGCCAGCAGCCAAGATCGTCGGGCTAGCCGGATTATTAAGTTCTTC
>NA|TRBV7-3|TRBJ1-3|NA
CASSPGNSGNTIYF
TGTGCCAGCAGCCCAGGGAACTCTGGAAACACCATATATTTT
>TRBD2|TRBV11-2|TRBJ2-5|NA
CASSTGLAGFETQYF
TGTGCCAGCAGCACCGGACTAGCGGGGTTTGAGACCCAGTACTTC
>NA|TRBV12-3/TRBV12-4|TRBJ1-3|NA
CASSFVSGNTIYF
TGTGCCAGCAGTTTCGTCTCTGGAAACACCATATATTTT
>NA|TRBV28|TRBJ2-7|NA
CASSPNRYEQYF
TGTGCCAGCAGTCCAAACAGGTACGAGCAGTACTTC
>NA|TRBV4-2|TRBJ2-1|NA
CASSQDSTVTYNEQFF
TGTGCCAGCAGCCAAGATTCCACAGTGACCTACAATGAGCAGTTCTTC
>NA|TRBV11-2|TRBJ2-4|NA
CASSSFLAKNIQYF
TGTGCCAGCAGCTCGTTCCTAGCCAAAAACATTCAGTACTTC
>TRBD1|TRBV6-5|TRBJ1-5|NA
CVTALDRGPNQPQHF
TGTGTTACAGCATTGGACAGGGGGCCGAATCAGCCCCAGCATTTT
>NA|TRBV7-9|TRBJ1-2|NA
CASSSTANYGYTF
TGTGCCAGCAGCTCGACAGCGAACTATGGCTACACCTTC
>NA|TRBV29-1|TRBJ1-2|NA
CSATGFRGGNYGYTF
TGCAGCGCTACCGGGTTTAGGGGGGGCAACTATGGCTACACCTTC
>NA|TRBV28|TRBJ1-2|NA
CASSLSLTEGYGYTF
TGTGCCAGCAGTCTATCATTGACTGAGGGATATGGCTACACCTTC
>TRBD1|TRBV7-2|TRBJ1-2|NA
CASSSSSGQGWGYTF
TGTGCCAGCAGCTCGAGCTCGGGACAGGGATGGGGCTACACCTTC
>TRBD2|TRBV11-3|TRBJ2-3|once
CASSVGTSPSTDTQYF
TGTGCCAGCAGCGTCGGGACTAGCCCTAGCACAGATACGCAGTATTTT
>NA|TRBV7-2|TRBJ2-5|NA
CASSSPRGTQYF
TGTGCCAGCAGCTCCCCGCGAGGGACCCAGTACTTC
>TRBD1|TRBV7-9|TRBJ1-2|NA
CASSVTGGYGYTF
TGTGCCAGCAGCGTAACAGGGGGCTATGGCTACACCTTC
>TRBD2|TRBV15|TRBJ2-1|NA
CATSRAGGSNEQFF
TGTGCCACCAGCAGAGCGGGAGGATCAAATGAGCAGTTCTTC
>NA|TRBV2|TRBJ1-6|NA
CASSGEANSPLHF
TGTGCCAGCAGTGGAGAGGCAAATTCACCCCTCCACTTT
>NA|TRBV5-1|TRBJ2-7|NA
CASRSGHPPYEQYF
TGCGCCAGCAGATCGGGACACCCCCCCTACGAGCAGTACTTC
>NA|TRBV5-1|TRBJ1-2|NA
CASSSEGVHYGYTF
TGCGCCAGCAGCAGCGAGGGGGTCCACTATGGCTACACCTTC